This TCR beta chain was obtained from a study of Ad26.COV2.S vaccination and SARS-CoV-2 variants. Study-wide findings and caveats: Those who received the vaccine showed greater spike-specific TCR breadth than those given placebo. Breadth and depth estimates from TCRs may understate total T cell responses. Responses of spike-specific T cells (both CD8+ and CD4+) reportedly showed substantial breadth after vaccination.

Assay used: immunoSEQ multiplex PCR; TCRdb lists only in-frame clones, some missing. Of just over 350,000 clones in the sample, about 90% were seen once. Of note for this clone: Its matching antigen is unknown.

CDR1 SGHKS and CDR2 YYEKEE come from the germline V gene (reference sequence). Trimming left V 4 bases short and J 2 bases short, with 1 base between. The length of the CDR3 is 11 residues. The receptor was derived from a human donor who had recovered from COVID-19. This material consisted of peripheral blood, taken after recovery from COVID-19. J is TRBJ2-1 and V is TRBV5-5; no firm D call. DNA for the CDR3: TGTGCCAGCAGCGCCTACAATGAGCAGTTCTTC. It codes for CASSAYNEQFF.